One sample yielded the 22 T cell receptor beta chains listed below, sequenced in a study of T-cell reconstitution after alpha-beta-depleted transplantation in children. Unique molecular identifiers were used to barcode this TCRbeta library. One entry per CDR3 protein results from TCRdb running MiXCR on the PCR reads. Of around 600,000 distinct CDR3 sequences detected, roughly 15% appear once; the ten largest clones hold about 1.1%. Here the sequenced sample was PBMCs from the stem cell graft donor, taken from the stem cell graft. The source is a human donor who donated a stem cell graft to a child with acute myeloid leukemia.

This clonotype was counted at least ten times. The chain couples TRBV20-1 to TRBJ2-1, with 7 bases identical to TRBD1. The CDR3 has 14 amino acids. Trimming removed 5 bases from V and 7 bases from J; junction bases left unmatched: 11. The germline V gene encodes CDR1 DFQATT and CDR2 SNEGSKA (reference sequence). The chain's CDR3 is CSARDSKFSNEQFF. DNA of the CDR3: TGCAGTGCTCGGGACAGTAAGTTTTCAAATGAGCAGTTCTTC.

This clonotype was recorded many times. The J gene is TRBJ2-1, the V gene TRBV20-1; a weak D match, TRBD2 (5 bases). CDR3 length equals 14 residues. Germline V gene sequence: CDR1 DFQATT, CDR2 SNEGSKA (reference sequence). Trimming took off 2 bases at V and 4 bases at J, with 12 bases between the two ends. CDR3 nucleotide sequence: TGCAGTGCTAGACTAGGAGGAAAATACAATGAGCAGTTCTTC. This translates into CSARLGGKYNEQFF.

This clonotype was counted between two and nine times. An end of the junction does not agree with germline; a read error may underlie this. The CDR3 DNA follows: TGCTGTGCTAGTCGGGCGGGACAGGGAAGAGGCAATCAGCCCCAGCATTTT. It translates to CCASRAGQGRGNQPQHF. The chain joins TRBV20-1 to TRBJ1-5; the match to TRBD1 covers 9 bases. Per the germline V gene, CDR1 is DFQATT and CDR2 is SNEGSKA (reference sequence). CDR3 size: 17 residues.

The chain uses TRBV5-5 and TRBJ1-5, with D perhaps matching TRBD1 (5 bases). The CDR3 is made up of 15 amino acids. Germline CDR1 and CDR2: SGHKS and YYEKEE (reference sequence). Trimming left V 4 bases short and J 7 bases short, with 18 bases between. CDR3 protein: CASSPEVPRDQPQHF. CDR3 DNA sequence: TGTGCCAGCAGCCCTGAGGTGCCCCGGGACCAGCCCCAGCATTTT.

The rearrangement links TRBV5-1 to TRBJ2-3, with D unresolved. The CDR3 is 16 residues long. Germline V gene sequence: CDR1 SGHRS, CDR2 YFSETQ. V was shortened by 0 bases and J by 4 bases, with 15 bases between the two germline ends. The CDR3 bases are TGCGCCAGCAGCTTGGCCTCAGGTTTGGCCGCAGATACGCAGTATTTT. It is translated as CASSLASGLAADTQYF.

This clonotype has ten or more counts. The V gene is TRBV20-1, the J gene TRBJ1-1; D is unresolved. The CDR3 extends over 12 amino acids. Germline CDR1 reads DFQATT; CDR2 reads SNEGSKA (reference sequence). Trimming cost V 6 bases and J 1 base, with 9 bases left between them. In DNA form, the CDR3 reads TGCAGTGCCGAGAATGGGAACACTGAAGCTTTCTTT. Translated: CSAENGNTEAFF.

This chain uses TRBV4-1 with TRBJ1-5; 7 nucleotides match TRBD1. The CDR3 totals 16 residues. V lost 2 bases to trimming and J lost 4 bases; unmatched junction nucleotides: 8. CDR1 and CDR2 from the germline V gene are MGHRA and YSYEKL. CDR3 nucleotide sequence: TGCGCCAGCAGCCAATTCACAGGGGCAGGGAATCAGCCCCAGCATTTT. Translating it yields CASSQFTGAGNQPQHF.

The chain links TRBV11-2 to TRBJ2-3; 11 bases line up with TRBD2. The CDR3 totals 20 residues. Trimming cost V 0 bases and J 2 bases; bases outside gene matches: 13. Germline V gives CDR1 SGHAT, CDR2 FQNNGV. The CDR3 loop is CASSLDPTSGGPPITDTQYF. DNA of the CDR3: TGTGCCAGCAGCTTAGATCCTACTAGCGGGGGTCCACCCATCACAGATACGCAGTATTTT. Full variable domain (remainder filled in from reference TRBV11-2 and TRBJ2-3): EAGVAQSPRYKIIEKRQSVAFWCNPISGHATLYWYQQILGQGPKLLIQFQNNGVVDDSQLPKDRFSAERLKGVDSTLKIQPAKLEDSAVYLCASSLDPTSGGPPITDTQYFGPGTRLTVL.

This clonotype was seen many times. The chain combines TRBV3-1 with TRBJ1-2; no clear D. This CDR3 comprises 15 residues. Trimming removed 0 bases at V and 1 base at J, with 9 bases between. The germline V gene encodes CDR1 LGHDT and CDR2 YNNKEL (reference sequence). The CDR3 protein is CASSQEIGFNYGYTF. The CDR3, as DNA: TGTGCCAGCAGCCAAGAAATAGGGTTTAACTATGGCTACACCTTC.

The sample holds many counts of this clonotype. The chain uses TRBV7-3 and TRBJ2-7; D perhaps matches TRBD1 (7 bases). V shed 2 bases and J shed 0 bases, with 11 bases lying between them. This CDR3 is 15 amino acids long. The germline CDR1 and CDR2 sequences are SGHTA and FQGTGA. The CDR3 region has the DNA TGTGCCAGCAGCTTACAGGGGGGTGCCTCCTACGAGCAGTACTTC. Translating gives CASSLQGGASYEQYF. Full variable domain (outside the CDR3, taken from reference TRBV7-3 and TRBJ2-7): GAGVSQTPSNKVTEKGKYVELRCDPISGHTALYWYRQSLGQGPEFLIYFQGTGAADDSGLPNDRFFAVRPEGSVSTLKIQRTERGDSAVYLCASSLQGGASYEQYFGPGTRLTVT.

This clonotype was seen a few times. V and J are TRBV5-1 and TRBJ2-7; D unclear. Germline V gene sequence: CDR1 SGHRS, CDR2 YFSETQ. Between the trimmed V and J ends, which lost 0 bases and 2 bases, there was a span of 9 bases. CDR3 length equals 14 residues. The CDR3 loop is CASSLVVGTYEQYF. The CDR3 coding sequence is TGCGCCAGCAGCTTGGTGGTGGGAACCTACGAGCAGTACTTC.

This clonotype has at least ten counts. V usage is TRBV20-1 and J usage is TRBJ1-2; TRBD1 is a possible D gene (6 bases). Germline loops: CDR1 DFQATT, CDR2 SNEGSKA (reference sequence). There are 13 residues in the CDR3. The ends were cut back, 5 bases at V and 5 bases at J, with 15 bases in the middle. The CDR3 DNA reads TGCAGTGCTCACGACAGGCTCACTTATGGCTACACCTTC. Encoded protein: CSAHDRLTYGYTF.

The genes are TRBV15 and TRBJ1-3, with TRBD1 identical over 8 bases. V lost 2 bases and J lost 5; bases outside the gene matches: 8. The CDR3 loop spans 16 amino acids. Germline assignment: CDR1 LNHNV and CDR2 YYDKDF (reference sequence). The CDR3 here is CATSRSGTGGRNTIYF. DNA of the CDR3: TGTGCCACCAGCAGATCCGGGACAGGCGGGAGAAACACCATATATTTT.

This clonotype has ten or more counts. The chain has TRBV29-1 and TRBJ2-5, with D possibly being TRBD1 or TRBD2 (5 bases each). The CDR3 has 14 amino acids. Germline V gives CDR1 SQVTM, CDR2 ANQGSEA. Deletions cut 5 bases from V and 1 base from J, with 14 bases between. The CDR3 DNA reads TGCAGCGTTAAGCCCTGGGACCGCCAAGAGACCCAGTACTTC. Encoded protein: CSVKPWDRQETQYF.

This clonotype was detected ten times or more. The chain recombines TRBV29-1 with TRBJ2-1; TRBD1 matches at 7 bases. CDR3 length: 15 amino acids. V dropped 1 base and J dropped 10; count of bases not matched to a gene: 13. Germline CDR1 is SQVTM and CDR2 is ANQGSEA. The CDR3 DNA reads TGCAGCGTTGAAGCCCCTGGGACAGCGGTGGGGGAGCAGTTCTTC. Amino acid sequence: CSVEAPGTAVGEQFF.

This clonotype was counted between two and nine times. The chain carries TRBV20-1 and TRBJ1-2; TRBD1 is a possible D gene (5 bases). Trimming shortened V by 4 bases and J by 2 bases, and 20 bases separated the two germline ends. The CDR3 consists of 16 residues. Looked up from germline, CDR1 is DFQATT and CDR2 is SNEGSKA (reference sequence). For the CDR3, the DNA is TGCAGTGCTATAAACCGGTGGCAGGGCCTCAACTATGGCTACACCTTC. Encoded protein: CSAINRWQGLNYGYTF.

This clonotype was picked up many times. V gene TRBV11-2 combines with J gene TRBJ1-1; D gene uncertain. V gave up 6 bases and J gave up 10 bases, with 18 bases separating them. CDR3 length: 13 amino acids. Looked up from germline, CDR1 is SGHAT and CDR2 is FQNNGV. DNA for the CDR3: TGTGCCAGCAGTCATCCCCACATTATAGGAGCTTTCTTT. It yields the protein CASSHPHIIGAFF.

This clonotype was observed at least ten times. This chain connects TRBV24-1 to TRBJ1-5; D is unclear. Germline CDR1 is KGHDR and CDR2 is SFDVKD. V lost 4 bases and J lost 4, with 16 bases in between. The CDR3 contains 16 residues. In DNA, the CDR3 is TGTGCCACCAGTGACCCAACTCGACCGGCTAATCAGCCCCAGCATTTT. Amino acid sequence: CATSDPTRPANQPQHF.

A word on this clonotype: An end of the junction differs from the germline gene, which may be a read error. The chain couples TRBV5-1 to TRBJ2-1; the D gene could be TRBD1 or TRBD2 (5 bases each). CDR3 length equals 14 residues. Looked up from germline, CDR1 is SGHRS and CDR2 is YFSETQ. CDR3 bases: TGCGCCAGCGGCTTAGGGACGTCCTACAATGAGCAGTTCTTC. It translates to CASGLGTSYNEQFF.

Remarks on this clonotype: A single base separates this from a much larger clone, so it may be a read error. This CDR3 is CSARDYTATNEKLIF. CDR3 coding DNA: TGCAGTGCTAGAGATTACACCGCAACTAATGAAAAACTGATTTTT. The chain employs TRBV20-1 and TRBJ1-4; no firm D call. The CDR3 spans 15 residues. Germline loops: CDR1 DFQATT, CDR2 SNEGSKA (reference sequence).

Points on this clonotype: A read error may be the cause here, since a much bigger clone is one base away. The genes are TRBV29-1 and TRBJ1-6; D remains unclear. This CDR3 is built from 14 residues. CDR1 and CDR2 (germline): SQVTM, ANQGSEA. The V end lost 5 bases, the J end lost 6 bases, and 14 bases lay between the germline ends. The CDR3 loop reads CSVRRGNRNSPLHF. In DNA, the CDR3 is TGCAGCGTTAGGAGAGGGAATCGTAATTCACCCCTCCACTTT.

This clonotype appeared a few times. V and J are TRBV24-1 and TRBJ2-3; 7 nucleotides align to TRBD1. Germline CDR1 is KGHDR and CDR2 is SFDVKD. V was clipped by 0 bases and J by 2 bases; unmatched bases: 4. The length of the CDR3 is 16 residues. CDR3 protein: CATSDLGTDSTDTQYF. CDR3 DNA sequence: TGTGCCACCAGTGATTTGGGGACAGACTCCACAGATACGCAGTATTTT.